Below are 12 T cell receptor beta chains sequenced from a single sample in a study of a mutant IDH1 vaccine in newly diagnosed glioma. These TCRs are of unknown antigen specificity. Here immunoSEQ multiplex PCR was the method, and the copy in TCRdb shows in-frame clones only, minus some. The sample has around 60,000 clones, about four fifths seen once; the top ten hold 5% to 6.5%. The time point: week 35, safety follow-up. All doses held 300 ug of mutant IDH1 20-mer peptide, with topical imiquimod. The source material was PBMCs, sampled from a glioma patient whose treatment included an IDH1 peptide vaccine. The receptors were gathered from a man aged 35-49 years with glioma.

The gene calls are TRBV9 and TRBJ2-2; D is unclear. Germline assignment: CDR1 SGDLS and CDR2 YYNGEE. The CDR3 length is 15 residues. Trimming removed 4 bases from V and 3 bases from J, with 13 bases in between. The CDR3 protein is CASSPLLGYTGELFF. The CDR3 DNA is TGTGCCAGCAGCCCCCTTTTGGGGTACACCGGGGAGCTGTTTTTT.

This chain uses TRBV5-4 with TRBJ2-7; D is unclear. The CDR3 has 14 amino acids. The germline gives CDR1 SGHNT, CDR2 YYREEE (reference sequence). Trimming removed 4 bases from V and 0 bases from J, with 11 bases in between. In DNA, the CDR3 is TGTGCCAGCAGCGCCAAAAGGGACTCCTACGAGCAGTACTTC. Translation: CASSAKRDSYEQYF.

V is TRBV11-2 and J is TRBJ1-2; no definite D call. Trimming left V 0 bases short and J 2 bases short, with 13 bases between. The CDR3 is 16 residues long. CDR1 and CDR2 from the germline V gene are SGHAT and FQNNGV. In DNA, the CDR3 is TGTGCCAGCAGCTTAGATCTAACTTGGCTAAACTATGGCTACACCTTC. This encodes CASSLDLTWLNYGYTF.

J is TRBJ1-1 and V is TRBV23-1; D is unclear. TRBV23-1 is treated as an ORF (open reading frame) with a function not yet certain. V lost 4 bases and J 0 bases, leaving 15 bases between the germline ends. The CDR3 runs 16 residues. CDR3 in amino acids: CASSRSEVTLNTEAFF. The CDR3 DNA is TGCGCCAGCAGTCGATCGGAAGTCACCTTGAACACTGAAGCTTTCTTT.

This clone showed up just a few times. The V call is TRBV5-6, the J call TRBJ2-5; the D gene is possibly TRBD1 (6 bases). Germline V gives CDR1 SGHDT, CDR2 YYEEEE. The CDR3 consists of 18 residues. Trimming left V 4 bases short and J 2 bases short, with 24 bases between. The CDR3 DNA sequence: TGTGCCAGCAGCCCGATCCGCCGGACCCGGGACACACAAGAGACCCAGTACTTC. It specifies CASSPIRRTRDTQETQYF.

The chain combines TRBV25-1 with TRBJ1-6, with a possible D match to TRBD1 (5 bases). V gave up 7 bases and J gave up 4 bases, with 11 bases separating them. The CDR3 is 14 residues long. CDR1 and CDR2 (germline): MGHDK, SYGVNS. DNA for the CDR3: TGTGCCAGCACCATGACAGTTTATAATTCACCCCTCCACTTT. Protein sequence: CASTMTVYNSPLHF.

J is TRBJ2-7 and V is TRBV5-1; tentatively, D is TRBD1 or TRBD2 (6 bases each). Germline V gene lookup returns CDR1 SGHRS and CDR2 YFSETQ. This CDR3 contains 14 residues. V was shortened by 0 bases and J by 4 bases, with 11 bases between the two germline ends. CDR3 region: CASSLEQGRYEQYF. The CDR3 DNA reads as TGCGCCAGCAGCTTGGAGCAGGGGAGGTACGAGCAGTACTTC.

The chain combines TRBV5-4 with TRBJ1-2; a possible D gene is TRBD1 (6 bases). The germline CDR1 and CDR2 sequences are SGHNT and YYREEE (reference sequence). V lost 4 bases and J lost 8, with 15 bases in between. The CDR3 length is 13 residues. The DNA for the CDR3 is TGTGCCAGCAGCGGGGGCCCCAGCTTGGGCTACACCTTC. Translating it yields CASSGGPSLGYTF.

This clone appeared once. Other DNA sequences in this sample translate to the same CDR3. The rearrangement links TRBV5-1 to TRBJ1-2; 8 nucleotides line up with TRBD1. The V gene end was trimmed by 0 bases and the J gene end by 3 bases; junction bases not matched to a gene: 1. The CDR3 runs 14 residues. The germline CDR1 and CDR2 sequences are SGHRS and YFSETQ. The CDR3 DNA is TGCGCCAGCAGCTTGGCAGGGGGCGACTATGGCTACACCTTC. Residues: CASSLAGGDYGYTF.

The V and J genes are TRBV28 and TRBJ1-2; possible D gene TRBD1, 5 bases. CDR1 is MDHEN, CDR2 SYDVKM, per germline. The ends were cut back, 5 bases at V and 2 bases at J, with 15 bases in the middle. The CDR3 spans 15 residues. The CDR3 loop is CASSQTPGRNYGYTF. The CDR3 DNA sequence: TGTGCCAGCAGTCAAACCCCGGGACGGAACTATGGCTACACCTTC.

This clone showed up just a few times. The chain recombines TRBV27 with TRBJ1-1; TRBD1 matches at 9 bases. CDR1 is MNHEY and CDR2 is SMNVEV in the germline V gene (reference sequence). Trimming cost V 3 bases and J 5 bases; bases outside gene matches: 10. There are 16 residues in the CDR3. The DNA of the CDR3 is TGTGCCAGCAGTTTTTATCCGGGACAGGGCTTAACTGAAGCTTTCTTT. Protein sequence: CASSFYPGQGLTEAFF.

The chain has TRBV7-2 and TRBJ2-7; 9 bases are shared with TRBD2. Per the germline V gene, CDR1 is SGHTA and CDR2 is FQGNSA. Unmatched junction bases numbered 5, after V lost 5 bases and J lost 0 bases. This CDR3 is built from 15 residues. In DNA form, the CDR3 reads TGTGCCAGCAGCCGTAGCGGGAGTTCCTCCTACGAGCAGTACTTC. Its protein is CASSRSGSSSYEQYF.